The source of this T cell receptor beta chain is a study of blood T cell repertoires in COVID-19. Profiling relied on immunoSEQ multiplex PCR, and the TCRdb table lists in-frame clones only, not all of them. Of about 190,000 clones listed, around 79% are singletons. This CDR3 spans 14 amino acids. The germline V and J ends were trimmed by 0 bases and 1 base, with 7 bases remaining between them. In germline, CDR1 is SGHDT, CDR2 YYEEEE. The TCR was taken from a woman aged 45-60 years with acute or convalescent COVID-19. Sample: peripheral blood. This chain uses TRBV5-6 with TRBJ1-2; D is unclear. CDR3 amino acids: CASSLAGVNYGYTF. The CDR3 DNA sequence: TGTGCCAGCAGCTTGGCCGGGGTTAACTATGGCTACACCTTC.